In its sample, the clone carrying this T cell receptor beta chain was seen a few times. The data were obtained in a study of T-cell reconstitution after alpha-beta-depleted transplantation in children. V shed 7 bases and J shed 1 base, with 10 bases lying between them. Germline CDR1 and CDR2: SQVTM and ANQGSEA. The CDR3 length is 12 residues. Preparation of the TCRbeta library involved a method that used unique molecular identifiers. TCRdb reanalysed the PCR reads using MiXCR and keeps one entry per CDR3 protein. The data contain about 610,000 distinct CDR3 sequences, about 10% of them singletons. The chain links TRBV29-1 to TRBJ2-5; possibly TRBD2 for D (5 bases). The receptor was isolated from a human donor who donated a stem cell graft to a child with acute myeloid leukemia. The specimen was PBMCs from the stem cell graft donor, collected from the stem cell graft. The DNA of the CDR3 is TGCAGCGGTAGCGCGCCCCAAGAGACCCAGTACTTC. It encodes CSGSAPQETQYF.